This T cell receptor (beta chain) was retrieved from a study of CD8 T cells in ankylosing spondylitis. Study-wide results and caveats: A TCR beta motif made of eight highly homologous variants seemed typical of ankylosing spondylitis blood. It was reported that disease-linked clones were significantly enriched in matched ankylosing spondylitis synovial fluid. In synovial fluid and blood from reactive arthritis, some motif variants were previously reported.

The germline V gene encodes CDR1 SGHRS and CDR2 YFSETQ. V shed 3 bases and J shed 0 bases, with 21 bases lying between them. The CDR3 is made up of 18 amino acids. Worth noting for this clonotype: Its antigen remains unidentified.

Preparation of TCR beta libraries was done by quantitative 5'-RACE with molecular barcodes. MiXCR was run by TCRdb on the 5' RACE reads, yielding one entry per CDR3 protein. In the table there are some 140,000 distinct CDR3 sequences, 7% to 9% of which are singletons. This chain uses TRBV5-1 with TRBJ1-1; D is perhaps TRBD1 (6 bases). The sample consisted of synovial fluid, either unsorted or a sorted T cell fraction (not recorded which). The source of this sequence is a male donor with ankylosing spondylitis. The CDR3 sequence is CASSSLFGQKRVNTEAFF. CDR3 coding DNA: TGCGCCAGCAGCTCCCTTTTCGGACAGAAACGGGTGAACACTGAAGCTTTCTTT.